The clone carrying this T cell receptor beta chain came up a few times. One junction end disagrees with the germline gene, perhaps due to a read error. Expressed TCRB transcripts got sequenced, as all isolated RNA was reverse transcribed. The assay was immunoSEQ multiplex PCR, and TCRdb's table has in-frame clones only and misses some. The profile shows about 240,000 clones, 25% to 35% of them singletons. The source of the sample is a study of beta chain features in type 1 diabetes. The CDR3 sequence is 12 residues long. The germline gives CDR1 SGHDN, CDR2 FVKESK. This receptor was identified in a man aged 30 to 39 in good health. V gene TRBV14 combines with J gene TRBJ1-1; D is ambiguous. The sample was central memory CD4+ T cells from blood. The CDR3 DNA reads TGTGCCAGCAGCCAAGATATCGCAGGACCCTCTTTT. Translation: CASSQDIAGPSF.